This paragraph reports one TCR beta chain. Its antigen is unknown. These data originate in a study of response to subunit inactivated influenza vaccine. Study observations and caveats: The authors suggested that every seasonal influenza vaccination recruits few new T cells.

Each CDR3 protein is one row after TCRdb ran MiXCR on the RT-PCR reads. The sample carries 530,000 or so distinct CDR3 sequences, approximately 10% recorded once. Germline values: CDR1 SQVTM, CDR2 ANQGSEA. The CDR3 has 17 amino acids. V dropped 2 bases and J dropped 3; count of bases not matched to a gene: 11. The source material was PBMCs from blood, sampled on the day of vaccination. The sequence derives from a man aged 45-65 years who received an inactivated influenza vaccine. The chain links TRBV29-1 to TRBJ1-1; 11 bases fit TRBD1. CDR3 nucleotide sequence: TGCAGCGTTGAAAACGGACAGGGGGCTTATAAGGACACTGAAGCTTTCTTT. This sequence encodes CSVENGQGAYKDTEAFF.